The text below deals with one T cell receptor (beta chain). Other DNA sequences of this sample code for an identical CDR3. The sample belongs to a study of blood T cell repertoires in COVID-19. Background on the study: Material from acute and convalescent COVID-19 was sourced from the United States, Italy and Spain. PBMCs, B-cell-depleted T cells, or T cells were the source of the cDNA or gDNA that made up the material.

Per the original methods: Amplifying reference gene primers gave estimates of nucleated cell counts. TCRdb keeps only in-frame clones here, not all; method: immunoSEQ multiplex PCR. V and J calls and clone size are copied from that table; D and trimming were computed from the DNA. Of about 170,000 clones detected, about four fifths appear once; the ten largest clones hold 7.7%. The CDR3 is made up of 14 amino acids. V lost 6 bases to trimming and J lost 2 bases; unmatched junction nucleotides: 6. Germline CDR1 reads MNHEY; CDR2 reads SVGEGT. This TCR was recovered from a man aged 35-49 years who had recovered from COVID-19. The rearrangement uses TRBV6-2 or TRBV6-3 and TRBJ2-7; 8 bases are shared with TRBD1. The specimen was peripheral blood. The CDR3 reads CASSWTGPPYEQYF. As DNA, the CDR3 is TGTGCCAGCAGCTGGACAGGGCCCCCCTACGAGCAGTACTTC.